This T cell receptor beta chain is from a study of neoadjuvant anti-PD-1 for oral cavity cancer (dated by TCRdb to the early 2020s). Regarding the study in general: Three to four biweekly doses of nivolumab at 3 mg/kg were mostly administered to patients before curative-intent surgical resection. Patients who did not progress were given a fourth nivolumab dose at about day 43 and had definitive surgical resection on days 50-56. Patients with complete response, partial response or stable disease by RECIST 1.1 were defined as responders, whereas patients with progression were defined as non-responders. The parent correlative cohort had 12 to 13 patients and a response rate of approximately 33%. Overall study results and their limits: A higher pretreatment blood Treg/Th17 ratio correlated with both higher pretreatment blood TCRbeta clonality and lower post-treatment tumor TCRbeta clonality. Within PBMCs, T cell clonality (Gini index) was significantly higher in non-responders than responders after neoadjuvant nivolumab. Only a few patients per response group were included in the TCR analyses, and the authors called for validation in larger cohorts.

The label giving this sample's time point can be read as: before neoadjuvant nivolumab. Patients had been newly diagnosed with stage II-IVA oral cavity squamous cell carcinoma, and no prior systemic or radiation treatment had been given to the patients. The cohort was composed of patients with HPV-negative, locally advanced oral cavity squamous cell carcinoma. Peripheral blood mononuclear cells were analyzed directly and were not maintained or expanded in culture. The samples were obtained from a longitudinal correlative study of a single-arm phase II trial testing neoadjuvant nivolumab in oral cavity squamous cell carcinoma. Subject-matched pre- and post-treatment PBMCs and tumors from three responders and three non-responders were subjected to genomic DNA-based TCRbeta sequencing. Peripheral blood mononuclear cells were collected before nivolumab treatment and were collected again after treatment, at the time of surgery. The Maxwell RSC DNA from Cells kit was used to isolate genomic DNA from PBMCs.

Points on this clone: No cognate antigen has been identified for it. Within one base of it there is no much larger clone, and no base qualities were kept.

Spanning cysteine to phenylalanine, the CDR3 consists of 18 amino acids. The DNA shown is the 54-base CDR3, in frame from base 1. For deep sequencing, PBMC libraries mostly used 400 to 500 ng of input genomic DNA, with six replicates for each sample. TCRbeta libraries were prepared with the immunoSEQ hsTCRbeta kit according to the manufacturer's instructions. Sequencing of the completed libraries took place using an Illumina NovaSeq 6000 S4 flow cell after they had been pooled to approximately 3 nM. From the authors' description of their analysis: The immunoSEQ Analyzer handled quality control and preprocessing of the raw data. The analysis was restricted to productive rearrangements, with each unique CDR3 amino acid sequence defining a clonotype. Repertoire clonality was estimated as the Gini-Simpson index, which was calculated using the R package tcR. Student's t test was used to compare Gini indices, and Pearson correlation was used to assess associations with tumor size change. This is the immuneACCESS table as TCRdb keeps it, with only in-frame sequences that have V and J called. A part of the clones is gone; compared with another copy, unresolved V genes explain less than half, and the rest is unexplained. V and J calls and clone size are given by that table; D and trimming were obtained from the DNA. The sample includes about 15,000 clones, with about 68% observed a single time. The ten largest clones capture over 2.5% of the sample.

The sample here was PBMCs, taken before nivolumab (anti-PD-1) treatment. This sequence uses TRBV21-1 and TRBJ2-7; the table's D call, TRBD2, has no DNA check behind it. TRBV21-1 constitutes a pseudogene. This receptor was identified in a person aged 40 to 85 with oral cavity squamous cell carcinoma. The nucleotides read TGTGCCAGCAGCAAAGCTCGAGGACTAGCGGGAGGGCTGTACGAGCAGTACTTC. This gives the protein CASSKARGLAGGLYEQYF.